Described below is a single T cell receptor (beta chain) sequence and its context. Germline V gene lookup returns CDR1 SGHAT and CDR2 FQNNGV. V was cut by 1 base and J by 4 bases, with 14 bases left in between. The CDR3 length is 17 residues. These data are taken from a study of T cell responses to AZD1222 COVID-19 vaccine. Method: immunoSEQ multiplex PCR; TCRdb's copy keeps in-frame clones and lacks some. The sample records about 100,000 clones, approximately 90% being singletons. Sequencing used peripheral blood, obtained on day 0 of AZD1222 vaccination. This chain links TRBV11-2 with TRBJ1-6, with D tentatively TRBD1 (5 bases). The sequence derives from an adult in good health. CDR3 in DNA: TGTGCCAGCAGCTTAGCCATGAGGAGGGGTTATAATTCACCCCTCCACTTT. Translating it yields CASSLAMRRGYNSPLHF.